The clone carrying this TCR beta chain was counted at least ten times. Its target is not known. This sample stems from a study of human T cells and chemical hapten exposure. Findings and caveats of the study: DPC sensitization left the count of TCRs above 1 in 1000 unchanged.

The CDR3 contains 15 residues. V was cut by 2 bases and J by 4 bases, with 14 bases left in between. The germline V gene encodes CDR1 MGHRA and CDR2 YSYEKL. Time point of the sample: patch test 1, 2 weeks after DPC sensitization. The sample's treatment: therapeutic diphenylcyclopropenone sensitization with weekly scalp DPC. Alopecia patients, 18 to 70 years old and DPC-suitable, served as donors. Authors' methods: TCRs per sample had a median of roughly 96,000 and ranged from about 23,224 to 700,000. TCRdb re-derived calls from the RACE reads in MiXCR, one entry per CDR3 protein. For this entry, the V and J calls and clone size follow TCRdb and not the study's own pipeline. The sample lists about 380,000 distinct CDR3 sequences, about 4.4% occurring once.

This receptor was taken from a woman aged 50 to 65 with alopecia areata. Some clones in this sample may be carry-over from other donors' samples. The source material was whole blood, sampled in connection with sensitization to the hapten diphenylcyclopropenone (DPC). The rearrangement joins TRBV4-1 to TRBJ1-1; possible D gene TRBD1, 6 bases. CDR3 DNA sequence: TGCGCCAGCAGCCAACTCATCAGGGGCGTCACTGAAGCTTTCTTT. It translates to CASSQLIRGVTEAFF.